Shown below are 23 T cell receptor beta chains from a single sample sequenced in a study of cytomegalovirus exposure and HLA in healthy donors. Researchers ran the PCR with 60 Vbeta and 13 Jbeta primers. This table comes from immunoSEQ multiplex PCR, and its TCRdb copy is limited to in-frame clones, with some not included. The table lists some 180,000 clones, about 13% of them singletons. The material sequenced was PBMCs. Receptor source: a man in his forties or fifties in good health and CMV-seropositive.

This clone occurred a few times. This chain joins TRBV5-4 and TRBJ1-2; maybe TRBD1 (5 bases). Germline V gene data show CDR1 as SGHNT and CDR2 as YYREEE (reference sequence). The CDR3 runs to 16 residues. Trimming cost V 4 bases and J 0 bases, with 16 bases left between them. This chain's CDR3 is CASSHLTELPNYGYTF. The CDR3 DNA reads TGTGCCAGCAGCCACCTGACAGAACTACCTAACTATGGCTACACCTTC.

This clone showed up just a few times. The rearrangement uses TRBV5-8 and TRBJ2-7, with D possibly matching TRBD2 (5 bases). Trimming removed 2 bases from V and 6 bases from J, with 9 bases in between. The CDR3 runs to 12 residues. The germline gives CDR1 SGHTS, CDR2 YDEGEE. CDR3 coding DNA: TGTGCCAGCAGCTTCCGAGGGTCCGAGCAGTACGTC. Protein sequence: CASSFRGSEQYV.

CDR3 nucleotides: TGTGCCAGCAGCCCAATGACAGGAGGACGGGGCTACACCTTC. It yields the protein CASSPMTGGRGYTF. This chain joins TRBV7-9 and TRBJ1-2; D may be TRBD1 (6 bases). The V end lost 5 bases, the J end lost 8 bases, and 18 bases lay between the germline ends. The CDR3 consists of 14 residues. Germline V gives CDR1 SEHNR, CDR2 FQNEAQ (reference sequence). Filled out from reference TRBV7-9 and TRBJ1-2, the complete variable domain reads DTGVSQNPRHKITKRGQNVTFRCDPISEHNRLYWYRQTLGQGPEFLTYFQNEAQLEKSRLLSDRFSAERPKGSFSTLEIQRTEQGDSAMYLCASSPMTGGRGYTFGSGTRLTVV.

The chain couples TRBV19 to TRBJ2-1, with D hard to call. Per the germline V gene, CDR1 is LNHDA and CDR2 is SQIVND (reference sequence). V was trimmed by 4 bases and J by 7 bases, leaving 8 bases between them. The CDR3 is 12 amino acids. Written as DNA, the CDR3 is TGTGCCAGTAGTACCGAGAGGAATGAGCAGTTCTTC. Its translation is CASSTERNEQFF.

The CDR3 DNA follows: TGTGCCAGCAGCCTCAGCCCAGGGGGCAACACTGAAGCTTTCTTT. Translating gives CASSLSPGGNTEAFF. The chain uses TRBV5-4 and TRBJ1-1; the match to TRBD1 covers 8 bases. Germline V gene sequence: CDR1 SGHNT, CDR2 YYREEE (reference sequence). The CDR3 runs 15 residues. The V gene end was trimmed by 4 bases and the J gene end by 2 bases; junction bases not matched to a gene: 7.

V and J are TRBV5-4 and TRBJ1-1; a possible D gene is TRBD1 (5 bases). CDR3 length: 17 amino acids. Trimming left V 5 bases short and J 1 base short, with 21 bases between. Germline lookup yields CDR1 SGHNT and CDR2 YYREEE (reference sequence). This chain's CDR3 is CASSIFPGGKGNTEAFF. The CDR3, as DNA: TGTGCCAGCAGTATATTTCCCGGGGGGAAAGGGAACACTGAAGCTTTCTTT. The complete variable domain, with remaining parts taken from reference TRBV5-4 and TRBJ1-1, reads ETGVTQSPTHLIKTRGQQVTLRCSSQSGHNTVSWYQQALGQGPQFIFQYYREEENGRGNFPPRFSGLQFPNYSSELNVNALELDDSALYLCASSIFPGGKGNTEAFFGQGTRLTVV.

The chain has TRBV18 and TRBJ1-5; D gene uncertain. V lost 2 bases to trimming and J lost 3 bases, with 5 bases between them. The germline gives CDR1 KGHSH, CDR2 LQKENI. The CDR3 length is 13 residues. The CDR3: CASSPSYNQPQHF. The CDR3 DNA reads TGTGCCAGCTCACCATCGTACAATCAGCCCCAGCATTTT.

This clone was detected only a few times. CDR3 amino acids: CASSDGDRNTEAFF. CDR3 nucleotides: TGTGCCAGCAGCGATGGGGACAGGAACACTGAAGCTTTCTTT. V is TRBV5-4 and J is TRBJ1-1, with TRBD1 matching over 7 bases. Trimming at V came to 4 bases and at J to 1 base, leaving 4 bases not matched to a gene. The germline V gene has CDR1 SGHNT and CDR2 YYREEE (reference sequence). This CDR3 contains 14 residues.

This clone showed up many times. The chain links TRBV13 to TRBJ2-5; 10 bases are shared with TRBD1. Germline V gene sequence: CDR1 PRHDT, CDR2 FYEKMQ (reference sequence). With 5 bases clipped from V and 4 bases from J, the junction kept 4 bases outside the gene matches. The CDR3 is 14 residues long. The chain's CDR3 is CASSPGQGRETQYF. In DNA, the CDR3 is TGTGCCAGCAGCCCGGGACAGGGGCGAGAGACCCAGTACTTC.

The chain uses TRBV6-1 and TRBJ1-1; perhaps TRBD1 as D (5 bases). V was pared by 6 bases and J by 0 bases, with 8 bases between. The CDR3 sequence is 13 residues long. The V gene's germline CDR1 is MNHNS and CDR2 SASEGT. CDR3 DNA sequence: TGTGCCAGCAGATCAGGGATGAACACTGAAGCTTTCTTT. This encodes CASRSGMNTEAFF.

The chain uses TRBV7-9 and TRBJ2-2; possible D gene TRBD2, 5 bases. Germline V gene data show CDR1 as SEHNR and CDR2 as FQNEAQ (reference sequence). CDR3 length equals 15 residues. Trimming cost V 5 bases and J 1 base, with 11 bases left between them. The CDR3 DNA reads TGTGCCAGCAGCCAAGACGCGGGGAACACCGGGGAGCTGTTTTTT. Its translation is CASSQDAGNTGELFF.

J is TRBJ2-5 and V is TRBV7-3; TRBD2 aligns across 7 bases. Germline V lookup: CDR1 SGHTA, CDR2 FQGTGA. This CDR3 region has 14 residues. Germline trimming cut 0 bases from V and 5 bases from J; bases unmatched to any gene: 3. CDR3 loop: CASSLTGGRETQYF. CDR3 sequence (DNA): TGTGCCAGCAGCTTAACGGGGGGGAGGGAGACCCAGTACTTC.

This clone occurred a few times. The chain combines TRBV10-1 with TRBJ2-3; possibly TRBD2 for D (6 bases). This CDR3 has 15 amino acids. V was pared by 3 bases and J by 0 bases, with 10 bases between. CDR1 and CDR2 from the germline V gene are WNHNN and SYGVQD (reference sequence). The CDR3 sequence is CASSDREVSTDTQYF. In DNA form, the CDR3 reads TGCGCCAGCAGTGACAGGGAGGTTAGCACAGATACGCAGTATTTT.

The chain carries TRBV5-1 and TRBJ2-3; D might be TRBD1 (6 bases). The CDR3 is made up of 14 amino acids. Germline CDR1 is SGHRS and CDR2 is YFSETQ. V was cut by 4 bases and J by 2 bases, with 11 bases left in between. In nucleotides, the CDR3 is TGCGCCAGCAGCCGACAGGACAACACAGATACGCAGTATTTT. Its protein product is CASSRQDNTDTQYF. Combining the CDR3 with reference TRBV5-1 and TRBJ2-3 gives the whole variable domain KAGVTQTPRYLIKTRGQQVTLSCSPISGHRSVSWYQQTPGQGLQFLFEYFSETQRNKGNFPGRFSGRQFSNSRSEMNVSTLELGDSALYLCASSRQDNTDTQYFGPGTRLTVL.

In its sample, this clone was seen a few times. The CDR3 DNA is TGTGCCAGCAGCTTCCGGACTAGCTCCTACGAGCAGTACTTC. Translated, it gives CASSFRTSSYEQYF. The V call is TRBV7-8, the J call TRBJ2-7; 7 bases line up with TRBD2. Germline V gene lookup returns CDR1 SGHVS and CDR2 FQNEAQ. V trimming: 3 bases; J trimming: 0 bases; junction bases outside the gene matches: 2. The CDR3 has 14 amino acids.

In this sample, this clone turned up a few times. This rearrangement joins TRBV30 to TRBJ1-1; TRBD1 agrees at 10 bases. The CDR3 spans 16 residues. V was clipped by 4 bases and J by 4 bases; unmatched bases: 12. Germline CDR1 reads GTSNPN; CDR2 reads SVGIG (reference sequence). CDR3 sequence: CAWMPRDRGWGTEAFF. The CDR3 DNA follows: TGTGCCTGGATGCCCCGGGACAGGGGATGGGGCACTGAAGCTTTCTTT.

This clone was seen a handful of times. The CDR3 region has the DNA TGTGCCAGCAGCCCCAGGAGGCGGACGAGGGAGTTACTAGCCAAAAACATTCAGTACTTC. It specifies CASSPRRRTRELLAKNIQYF. The chain employs TRBV7-8 and TRBJ2-4; a possible D gene is TRBD2 (5 bases). Trimming shortened V by 5 bases and J by 0 bases, and 26 bases separated the two germline ends. Germline V CDR1 and CDR2: SGHVS, FQNEAQ. There are 20 residues in the CDR3.

This clone occurred a few times. The chain combines TRBV11-2 with TRBJ1-3, with 7 bases that match TRBD1. The V and J ends lost 3 bases and 0 bases, in that order; junction bases with no gene match: 2. Germline V gene lookup returns CDR1 SGHAT and CDR2 FQNNGV. The CDR3 spans 15 residues. CDR3 in DNA: TGTGCCAGCAGCTTCTGGACAGGCTCTGGAAACACCATATATTTT. This translates into CASSFWTGSGNTIYF.

The rearrangement links TRBV9 to TRBJ1-1, with D possibly TRBD1 on 5 matching bases. Trimming shortened V by 0 bases and J by 3 bases, and 6 bases separated the two germline ends. CDR1 and CDR2 from the germline V gene are SGDLS and YYNGEE. The CDR3 totals 13 residues. The CDR3 protein is CASSVVGDTEAFF. Here the CDR3 DNA reads TGTGCCAGCAGCGTAGTAGGGGACACTGAAGCTTTCTTT.

This clone has only a few counts. The V and J genes are TRBV7-9 and TRBJ2-2; D call uncertain. The CDR3 contains 14 residues. Germline loops: CDR1 SEHNR, CDR2 FQNEAQ (reference sequence). The V end was cut by 2 bases, the J end by 1 base, with 5 bases between. The DNA for the CDR3 is TGTGCCAGCAGCTTATTACAGAACACCGGGGAGCTGTTTTTT. Translated, it gives CASSLLQNTGELFF.

In this sample, this clone turned up a few times. The gene calls are TRBV11-2 and TRBJ2-7, with TRBD1 matching over 7 bases. Unmatched junction bases numbered 7, after V lost 0 bases and J lost 5 bases. Germline V gene data show CDR1 as SGHAT and CDR2 as FQNNGV. This CDR3 is built from 15 residues. Here the CDR3 DNA reads TGTGCCAGCAGCTTAGAAAACAGGGGTCCCGACGAGCAGTACTTC. Its protein product is CASSLENRGPDEQYF.

In its sample, this clone was seen a few times. V and J are TRBV7-2 and TRBJ2-1, with TRBD1 matching 12 bases. The trim removed 5 bases at V and 6 bases at J, leaving 5 bases unmatched. Germline V gene sequence: CDR1 SGHTA, CDR2 FQGNSA. CDR3 length: 15 residues. Written as DNA, the CDR3 is TGTGCCAGCAGCAACCGGGACAGGGGGCTCAATGAGCAGTTCTTC. As protein: CASSNRDRGLNEQFF.

This clone was detected a few times. J is TRBJ1-1 and V is TRBV5-1; 10 bases map to TRBD1. The V and J ends lost 4 bases and 6 bases, in that order; junction bases with no gene match: 3. Per germline, CDR1 SGHRS and CDR2 YFSETQ. CDR3 size: 13 residues. This CDR3 is CASSADRGAEAFF. The CDR3 DNA follows: TGCGCCAGCAGCGCGGACAGGGGGGCTGAAGCTTTCTTT.